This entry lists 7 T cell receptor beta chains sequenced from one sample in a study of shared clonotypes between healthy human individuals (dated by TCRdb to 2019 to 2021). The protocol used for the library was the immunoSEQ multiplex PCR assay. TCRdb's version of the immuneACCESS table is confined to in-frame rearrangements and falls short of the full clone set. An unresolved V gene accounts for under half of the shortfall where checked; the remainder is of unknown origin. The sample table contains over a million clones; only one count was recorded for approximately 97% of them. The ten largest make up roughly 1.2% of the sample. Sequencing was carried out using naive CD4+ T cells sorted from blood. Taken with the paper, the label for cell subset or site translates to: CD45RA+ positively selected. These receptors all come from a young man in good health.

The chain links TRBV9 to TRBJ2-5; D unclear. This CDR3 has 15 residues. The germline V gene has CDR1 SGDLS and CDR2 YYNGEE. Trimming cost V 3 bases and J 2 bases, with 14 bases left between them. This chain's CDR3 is CASSDTLQPQETQYF. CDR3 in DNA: TGTGCCAGCAGCGATACCCTGCAGCCACAAGAGACCCAGTACTTC.

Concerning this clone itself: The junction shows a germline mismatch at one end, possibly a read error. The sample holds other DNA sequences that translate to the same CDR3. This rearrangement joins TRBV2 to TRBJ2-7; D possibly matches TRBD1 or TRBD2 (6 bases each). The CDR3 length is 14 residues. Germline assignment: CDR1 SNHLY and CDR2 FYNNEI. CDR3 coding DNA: TGCGCCAGCAGTAAAGGGGGACTTACCTACGAGCAGTACTTC. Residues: CASSKGGLTYEQYF.

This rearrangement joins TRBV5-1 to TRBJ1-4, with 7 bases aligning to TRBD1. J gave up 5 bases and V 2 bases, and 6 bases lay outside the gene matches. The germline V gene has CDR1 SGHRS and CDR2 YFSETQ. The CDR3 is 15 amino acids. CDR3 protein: CASSFATGRNEKLFF. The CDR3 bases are TGCGCCAGCAGCTTCGCGACAGGGAGGAATGAAAAACTGTTTTTT.

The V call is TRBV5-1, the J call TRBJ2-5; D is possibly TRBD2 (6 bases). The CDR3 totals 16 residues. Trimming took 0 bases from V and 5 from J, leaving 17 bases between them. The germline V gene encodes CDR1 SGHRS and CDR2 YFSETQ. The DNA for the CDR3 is TGCGCCAGCAGCTTGGCCCCAGCGGGTGAGGTTGAGACCCAGTACTTC. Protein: CASSLAPAGEVETQYF.

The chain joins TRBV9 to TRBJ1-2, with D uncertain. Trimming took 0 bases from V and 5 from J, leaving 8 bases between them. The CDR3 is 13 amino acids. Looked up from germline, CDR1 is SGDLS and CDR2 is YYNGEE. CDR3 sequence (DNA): TGTGCCAGCAGCGTAGGTTGGCGATATGGCTACACCTTC. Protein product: CASSVGWRYGYTF.

This CDR3 reads CASSAETGWANVLTF. The CDR3 DNA follows: TGTGCCAGCAGTGCCGAGACCGGATGGGCCAACGTCCTGACTTTC. This chain links TRBV25-1 with TRBJ2-6; D unresolved. The CDR3 is made up of 15 amino acids. Germline loops: CDR1 MGHDK, CDR2 SYGVNS. V lost 4 bases, J lost 5 bases, and 12 bases lay in between.

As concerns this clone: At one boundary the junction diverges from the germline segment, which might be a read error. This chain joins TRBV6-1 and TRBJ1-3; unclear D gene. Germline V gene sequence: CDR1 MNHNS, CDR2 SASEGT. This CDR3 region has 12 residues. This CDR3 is CASSESRESPDF. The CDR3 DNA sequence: TGTGCCAGCAGTGAATCTAGGGAATCACCCGATTTT.